The source of this T cell receptor beta chain is a study of cytomegalovirus exposure and HLA in healthy donors (dated by TCRdb to the late 2010s). Concerning the study at large: In an earlier analysis of under 600 of the donors, 250 to 300 Gb of sequence data and just under 120 million unique TCR beta sequences from roughly 180 million T cells were reported. Approximately 300 gigabases of sequencing data and tens of millions of unique TCR sequences were included in an early release covering several hundred HLA-typed donors. An earlier analysis of several hundred of the donors applied high-throughput TCR beta sequencing to assess whether each TCR beta V gene segment acted as functional or pseudogenic. The genetic ancestry cluster associated with self-reported Caucasian donors included about 84% of the 398 genotyped donors. To study patterns of TCR occurrence, a later analysis re-analyzed previously published TCR beta repertoires from under 750 donors and added high-resolution HLA genotyping. Besides the first cohort of roughly 700 subjects, a separate validation cohort made up of roughly 130 different subjects was used. The number of donors typed differed by locus, with 629-630 for A, B, C, DRB1 and DQB1, more than 500 for DQA1, 606 for DPA1, and some 440 for DPB1. Among roughly 400 genotyped donors of the cohort, an average of approximately 200,000 unique TCR beta nucleotide sequences was sequenced per donor, of which about 19% were non-productive. To predict cytomegalovirus infection status, the study combined high-throughput TCR immunosequencing, statistical association of individual TCRs with disease status, and machine learning. The study aimed to test whether cataloging public T cell receptors could reveal signatures of past pathogen exposure. Several DR-DQ haplotypes were treated as single units for association and clustering because of strong linkage in the cohort. Donor age, sex, ethnicity and CMV serostatus were compiled together with the repertoire data. Using immunosequencing, the study profiled T cell repertoires from some 670 subjects and related those repertoires to cytomegalovirus serostatus. Every repertoire in the discovery cohort had been generated on one and the same sequencing platform. Rather than using new phenotypic data, the later analysis identified candidate immune exposures from TCR beta sequences and from how often those sequences occurred across donors. In a later genetic analysis, genome-wide SNP genotypes for 398 of the 666 donors were used, and that subset was treated as a discovery cohort. HLA typing included class I and class II loci at four-digit resolution. General conclusions and limits of the study: According to the authors, the approach could potentially be generalized to other disease states and immunological phenotypes. Linkage disequilibrium might explain the correlated functional status among segregating V segments, but an unknown experimental factor could not be ruled out. A cluster of highly shared sequence variants was judged likely to be a technical artifact of the sequencing pipeline. In vitro tests confirmed that three of the cytomegalovirus-associated TCR beta chains recognize cytomegalovirus antigens. The classifier was reported to diagnose cytomegalovirus status with high specificity and sensitivity in both the original cohort and the validation cohort. A further reported finding was that TCR beta sequences accurately predicted the HLA-A and HLA-B alleles for most subjects in the first cohort. The earlier analysis of 587 of the donors excluded 15 to 20 rarely observed V segments, including chromosome 9 orphons, because counts were too low. A later analysis found that most CMV-associated TCR beta chains appeared HLA-restricted, with HLA associations seemingly driven largely by CMV exposure. Because some donors lacked HLA typing at each locus, the association tests relied only on the typed subset. The only immune exposure information available for the cohort was CMV serostatus. V-gene and J-gene trimming of TCR beta chains was associated with a missense DCLRE1C variant in a later genetic analysis, and the association was replicated in an independent cohort. In an earlier analysis of some 500 of the donors, most TCR beta V segments were observed in productive rearrangements about 90% or about 30% of the time, broadly matching IMGT annotations. This cohort had only TCR beta chains sequenced, and the lack of alpha or paired-chain data limited which features could be detected. Compared with the approximately 600-donor mean, donors in an Asian-associated ancestry cluster had fewer N-insertions in productive TCRs, according to a later genetic analysis. Strong co-occurrence of HLA alleles, especially DR and DQ, made assigning TCR associations to individual alleles difficult. According to a later analysis, parvovirus B19, influenza, CMV and Epstein-Barr virus appeared linked to several top co-occurrence clusters. Because the 87-base-pair reads could not distinguish some IMGT-functional V segments, including TRBV6-2 and TRBV6-3, those segments were excluded. The study listed 150 to 200 TCR beta chains as associated with cytomegalovirus. While some public TCRs were present in many individuals, most TCR sequences turned up only very rarely across donors. According to a later analysis, TCR association rates differed among HLA loci, with DRB1 alleles showing the most associated TCRs and HLA-C alleles showing the fewest. At a false discovery rate of 0.05, a later analysis linked 16,951 TCR beta sequences to specific HLA alleles. Compared with equally common non-associated chains, HLA-associated TCR beta chains in a later analysis were more clonally expanded and had lower generation probabilities. Sequencing depth was assumed to be roughly uniform across donors in the presence/absence analyses, though that assumption may not hold.

With respect to this clone: The antigen it recognizes is unknown. Base-call qualities are not available, and no considerably larger clone is one nucleotide away.

Measured from the cysteine to the phenylalanine, the CDR3 is 15 residues long. The entry retains the CDR3 DNA only, 45 bases that are in frame from base 1. The germline V and J ends show losses of 4 bases and 3 bases respectively, and no gene match explains 6 bases of the junction. Looking up the germline V gene yields CDR1 SGDLS and CDR2 YYNGEE. The cohort consisted of 600 to 700 healthy bone marrow donors. All cohort members were sampled while nominally healthy, although unrecorded immune exposures were likely present. The donor tested CMV seronegative and was one of the 352 seronegative cohort members. A peripheral blood sample was provided by each donor, and peripheral blood mononuclear cells were used for TCR beta sequencing. Genomic DNA was extracted from the blood cell samples with the Qiagen DNeasy Blood Extraction Kit. Library preparation employed the immunoSEQ multiplex PCR assay. A mixture of 60 forward primers for TCR Vbeta segments and 13 reverse primers for TCR Jbeta segments was used in the multiplex PCR. The CDR3 region of rearranged TCR beta genes was amplified from genomic DNA by a multiplex PCR assay. The amplified TCR beta libraries were sequenced on the Illumina HiSeq System as 87-base-pair reads. The original pipeline was this. A later analysis tallied around 80 million unique TCR beta chains across the 660 or so repertoires, and around 12 million of those chains were shared by two or more donors. Raw reads were error-corrected and collapsed into unique sequences by a nearest-neighbor algorithm in which closely related sequences were merged to remove PCR and sequencing errors. To assign V, D and J gene segments, CDR3 sequences were aligned to IMGT reference sequences. For a sequence to be retained, a match of at least six nucleotides was required to both a V gene segment and a J gene segment. A rearrangement counted as productive if the CDR3 had no stop codons and remained in frame with V and J, and every other rearrangement counted as non-productive. CDR3 was defined by IMGT convention, running from the second conserved V-encoded cysteine to the conserved J-encoded phenylalanine. The earlier analysis of about 590 of the donors excluded sequences that lacked an unambiguous match to a single V gene segment. In an earlier analysis of 587 of the donors, V segments were called functional above 56.7% productive rearrangements and were called segregating when the between-donor standard deviation exceeded 5%. A statistical classification framework was built to diagnose cytomegalovirus status from the catalog of TCR beta chain sequences. V and J gene assignment, in a later analysis, came from comparing TCR nucleotide sequences with IMGT/GENE-DB human TR gene sequences. The TCRdist pipeline was used in a later analysis to assign CDR3 sequences and most-parsimonious VDJ recombination scenarios. In a later analysis, each TCR beta chain was defined by its CDR3 amino acid sequence together with its V-gene family, and reads without a unique V-gene family were excluded. As a way to deal with suspected cross-contamination and a sequencing artifact, a later analysis dropped hundreds of nucleotide sequences that were highly shared and had low generation probability. For each public chain, a later analysis derived a clonal expansion index from normalized ranks of inferred template counts within each repertoire. In a later analysis, generation probabilities were computed using a VDJ recombination model fitted to out-of-frame rearrangements, and the results were checked against IGoR. A later analysis scored TCR-TCR, TCR-HLA and TCR-CMV co-occurrence with hypergeometric tests, applying a repertoire-size bias correction to TCR pairs. To estimate false discovery rates, a later analysis permuted the HLA or CMV assignments 20 times. In a later analysis, co-occurring TCRs were grouped with DBSCAN, and TCRdist sequence similarity was added when clustering was performed within HLA-allele-positive subsets. Repertoires with fewer than 30,000 or more than 120,000 public chains, plus five repertoires with anomalous nucleotide sharing, were excluded from co-occurrence clustering. The table was pulled from immuneACCESS by TCRdb, which kept in-frame rearrangements only. Such tables lose some clones; where checked, under half of the loss comes from unresolved V genes, and the rest has no known cause. The DNA gave D and trimming, while V, J and clone size come from that table. The sample records 100,000 to 150,000 clones, 81% of which are singletons. Clones ranked in the top ten supply 0.55% to 0.75% of the sample.

The receptor chain draws on TRBV9 and TRBJ2-1; the junction holds 8 bases that match TRBD2. This receptor was obtained from a man between 18 and 29 years old in good health and CMV-seronegative. The sample consisted of PBMCs. The CDR3 protein sequence reads: CASSPGGAIYNEQFF. The DNA sequence is as follows: TGTGCCAGCAGCCCGGGGGGGGCTATCTACAATGAGCAGTTCTTC.